The present T cell receptor beta chain was sequenced within a study of shared clonotypes between healthy human individuals. The CDR3 is 19 residues long. From germline, CDR1 is SGHTA and CDR2 FQGTGA. Trimming cost V 5 bases and J 1 base; bases outside gene matches: 14. Positive CCR7 selection of CD45RO-negative cells yielded the naive CD8 cells, and terminally differentiated effector memory CD45RA+ cells were excluded. Assay used: immunoSEQ multiplex PCR; TCRdb lists only in-frame clones, some missing. The table records hundreds of thousands of clones, approximately 96% of them present only once. The sequencing sample was made of naive CD8+ T cells sorted from blood. The V and J genes are TRBV7-3 and TRBJ2-1; 10 nucleotides agree with TRBD2. The sequence came from a woman aged 25 to 39 in good health. In DNA, the CDR3 is TGTGCCAGCAGCCCACGAAGGCTAGCGGGAGACATGTCCTACAATGAGCAGTTCTTC. It specifies CASSPRRLAGDMSYNEQFF.